The next 14 T cell receptor beta chains were all read from a single sample in a study of cytomegalovirus exposure and HLA in healthy donors (TCRdb year 2017). The method behind the library was the immunoSEQ multiplex PCR assay. For the multiplex PCR, a mixture combining 60 forward primers for TCR Vbeta segments and 13 reverse primers for TCR Jbeta segments was used. Here the immuneACCESS table is served through TCRdb, limited to in-frame sequences with V and J called. Missing clones are a known gap in these copies; in checked studies unresolved V genes cover under half, and the rest lacks a known reason. The sample has about 190,000 clones on record, 70% to 85% of them singletons. The ten largest make up more than 3% of the sample. Sequencing was carried out using PBMCs. The source of these receptors is a man aged 40-55 years in good health and CMV-seropositive.

The rearrangement links TRBV6-6 to TRBJ2-2, with TRBD1 matching over 9 bases. The CDR3 consists of 15 residues. After removal of 6 bases from V and 2 bases from J, the junction contained 4 bases not matched to a gene. CDR1 is MNHNY, CDR2 SVGAGI, per germline (reference sequence). This CDR3 is CASSPQGANTGELFF. Written as DNA, the CDR3 is TGTGCCAGCAGCCCACAGGGGGCCAACACCGGGGAGCTGTTTTTT.

The chain uses TRBV18 and TRBJ2-1, with 8 bases that match TRBD1. This CDR3 region has 16 residues. Losses at the gene ends were 6 bases for V and 3 bases for J; bases not matched to a gene: 10. Germline assignment: CDR1 KGHSH and CDR2 LQKENI. The CDR3 reads CASSKTGAISYNEQFF. In DNA form, the CDR3 reads TGTGCCAGCTCTAAGACAGGGGCGATAAGCTACAATGAGCAGTTCTTC.

This clone was counted once. CDR3 nucleotides: TGTGCCAGCAGCTCCGGACAGGGTGGGCCCGGGGAGCTGTTTTTT. The encoded protein is CASSSGQGGPGELFF. The chain carries TRBV7-3 and TRBJ2-2; TRBD1 agrees at 8 bases. V shed 4 bases and J 6 bases; nucleotides not matched to a gene: 7. CDR1 is SGHTA, CDR2 FQGTGA, per germline. The CDR3 is 15 residues long.

The CDR3 is CASSQGAGPSYEQYF. As DNA, the CDR3 is TGCGCCAGCAGCCAAGGGGCGGGGCCCTCCTACGAGCAGTACTTC. The V gene is TRBV4-1, the J gene TRBJ2-7; D possibly corresponds to TRBD2 (6 bases). The CDR3 covers 15 residues. Germline CDR1 MGHRA, CDR2 YSYEKL. Trimming cost V 1 base and J 0 bases, with 10 bases left between them.

The chain combines TRBV5-8 with TRBJ1-1, with D unresolved. CDR3 length equals 13 residues. V was pared by 1 base and J by 10 bases, with 14 bases between. Germline V lookup: CDR1 SGHTS, CDR2 YDEGEE. The CDR3 here is CASSLRVPLGAFF. The DNA of the CDR3 is TGTGCCAGCAGCTTGCGGGTCCCGCTAGGAGCTTTCTTT.

This clone was observed a single time. The rearrangement links TRBV5-8 to TRBJ2-5, with TRBD1 identical over 7 bases. The germline V gene has CDR1 SGHTS and CDR2 YDEGEE. This CDR3 is built from 15 residues. V was clipped by 4 bases and J by 5 bases; unmatched bases: 11. CDR3 loop: CASSKNRADRETQYF. CDR3 sequence (DNA): TGTGCCAGCAGCAAGAACAGGGCGGACAGGGAGACCCAGTACTTC.

The genes are TRBV5-8 and TRBJ2-6; D is perhaps TRBD2 (5 bases). V lost 4 bases and J 3 bases, leaving 14 bases between the germline ends. Looked up from germline, CDR1 is SGHTS and CDR2 is YDEGEE. This CDR3 is 16 amino acids long. The DNA for the CDR3 is TGTGCCAGCAGCCCCCGGACTGGGCGTGGGGCCAACGTCCTGACTTTC. Its translation is CASSPRTGRGANVLTF.

The J gene is TRBJ2-6, the V gene TRBV25-1; no clear D. With 7 bases removed from V and 1 base from J, the gap between germline ends came to 8 bases. Germline V gives CDR1 MGHDK, CDR2 SYGVNS. CDR3 length: 14 amino acids. The CDR3 here is CASTSPSGANVLTF. In nucleotides, the CDR3 is TGTGCCAGCACCTCCCCTTCTGGGGCCAACGTCCTGACTTTC. Together with reference TRBV25-1 and TRBJ2-6, the CDR3 gives the full variable domain: EADIYQTPRYLVIGTGKKITLECSQTMGHDKMYWYQQDPGMELHLIHYSYGVNSTEKGDLSSESTVSRIRTEHFPLTLESARPSHTSQYLCASTSPSGANVLTFGAGSRLTVL.

Here the CDR3 DNA reads TGTGCCAGCAGCCCCGGTGGTAGCGGGACGTCACCCTCCTACGAGCAGTACTTC. Its protein is CASSPGGSGTSPSYEQYF. The gene calls are TRBV7-6 and TRBJ2-7, with 8 bases that match TRBD2. With 5 bases clipped from V and 0 bases from J, the junction kept 15 bases outside the gene matches. CDR1 is SGHVS, CDR2 FNYEAQ, per germline. This CDR3 contains 18 residues.

The CDR3 spells CAWSQGVGYGYTF. In nucleotides, the CDR3 is TGTGCCTGGAGCCAGGGGGTAGGCTATGGCTACACCTTC. The V gene is TRBV30, the J gene TRBJ1-2; 7 bases are shared with TRBD1. The CDR3 loop spans 13 amino acids. From germline, CDR1 is GTSNPN and CDR2 SVGIG (reference sequence). Trimming removed 3 bases from V and 4 bases from J; junction bases left unmatched: 5.

The rearrangement links TRBV10-3 to TRBJ2-4; D is uncertain. V was clipped by 6 bases and J by 6 bases, with 15 bases between them. The CDR3 runs 14 residues. Germline loops: CDR1 ENHRY, CDR2 SYGVKD. CDR3 amino acids: CAIRAEVNGNIQYF. The CDR3 region has the DNA TGTGCCATCAGAGCCGAGGTTAACGGAAACATTCAGTACTTC.

The chain couples TRBV6-5 to TRBJ2-7; 7 bases are a match to TRBD2. Germline V lookup: CDR1 MNHEY, CDR2 SVGAGI. The CDR3 spans 15 residues. Unmatched junction bases numbered 11, after V lost 8 bases and J lost 1 base. CDR3 loop: CASREAPLGSYEQYF. The CDR3 nucleotides are TGTGCCAGCCGGGAGGCCCCTTTAGGGTCCTACGAGCAGTACTTC.

The rearrangement joins TRBV14 to TRBJ2-5; D might be TRBD2 (6 bases). Germline lookup yields CDR1 SGHDN and CDR2 FVKESK. The V end lost 1 base, the J end lost 3 bases, and 15 bases lay between the germline ends. CDR3 size: 16 residues. DNA for the CDR3: TGTGCCAGCAGCCAAGGACCGGGAGAGTTGGAAGAGACCCAGTACTTC. It codes for CASSQGPGELEETQYF.

The chain uses TRBV20-1 and TRBJ1-1; TRBD1 matches 7 bases. Germline V gene lookup returns CDR1 DFQATT and CDR2 SNEGSKA (reference sequence). The CDR3 covers 11 residues. V was clipped by 6 bases and J by 4 bases; unmatched bases: 2. The CDR3 spells CSARGSTEAFF. The CDR3 DNA reads as TGCAGTGCCAGGGGGAGCACTGAAGCTTTCTTT.